The 11 T cell receptor beta chains reported below all come from one sample, sequenced in a study of control samples from healthy donors and cancer patients. Profiling relied on immunoSEQ multiplex PCR, and the TCRdb table lists in-frame clones only, not all of them. The sample contains fewer than 200,000 clones, almost 90% of which appear only once. Sequenced input: blood. These receptors were collected from a woman aged 30 to 39 in good health.

The V and J genes are TRBV3-1 (or the pseudogene TRBV3-2) and TRBJ1-3; 7 bases fit TRBD1. V gave up 5 bases and J gave up 2 bases; unmatched junction bases: 3. The CDR3 totals 14 residues. Germline V gene sequence: CDR1 LGHDT, CDR2 YNNKEL (reference sequence). In nucleotides, the CDR3 is TGTGCCAGCAGCTTGACAGGGCCTGGAAACACCATATATTTT. Translating it yields CASSLTGPGNTIYF.

The gene calls are TRBV2 and TRBJ2-7, with D possibly matching TRBD1 (5 bases). The V and J ends lost 7 bases and 5 bases respectively, with 15 bases between them. Germline CDR1 and CDR2: SNHLY and FYNNEI. The CDR3 has 13 residues. CDR3 nucleotide sequence: TGTGCCAGCATACTGCAGGAAGGGGACGAGCAGTACTTC. As protein: CASILQEGDEQYF.

The chain uses TRBV29-1 and TRBJ1-3; TRBD1 aligns across 7 bases. This CDR3 is built from 14 residues. The ends lost 5 bases at V and 5 bases at J; junction bases unmatched: 9. Germline loops: CDR1 SQVTM, CDR2 ANQGSEA. The CDR3 DNA follows: TGCAGCGTTACTGATCAGGGGGGACGAAACACCATATATTTT. This codes for CSVTDQGGRNTIYF.

This chain uses TRBV13 with TRBJ1-3; D not resolved. CDR1 is PRHDT and CDR2 is FYEKMQ in the germline V gene (reference sequence). Trimming removed 5 bases from V and 0 bases from J, with 11 bases in between. The CDR3 length is 15 residues. Here the CDR3 reads CASSRGSLSGNTIYF. CDR3 DNA sequence: TGTGCCAGCAGCAGAGGTAGTCTCTCTGGAAACACCATATATTTT.

The chain is built from TRBV24-1 and TRBJ1-5; TRBD1 matches at 7 bases. Trimming cost V 4 bases and J 4 bases; bases outside gene matches: 6. From germline, CDR1 is KGHDR and CDR2 SFDVKD. There are 15 residues in the CDR3. This CDR3 is CATSDRQGGNQPQHF. DNA for the CDR3: TGTGCCACCAGTGACAGACAGGGAGGTAATCAGCCCCAGCATTTT.

The chain carries TRBV3-1 (or the pseudogene TRBV3-2) and TRBJ2-7; TRBD1 aligns across 10 bases. Germline-derived CDR1 and CDR2 are LGHDT and YNNKEL (reference sequence). The CDR3 length is 15 residues. Trimming removed 4 bases from V and 3 bases from J; junction bases left unmatched: 6. CDR3 amino acids: CASSPDRGPNYEQYF. The CDR3 nucleotides read TGTGCCAGCAGCCCTGACAGGGGGCCGAACTACGAGCAGTACTTC.

This chain joins TRBV4-2 and TRBJ2-1; 8 positions match TRBD2. This CDR3 is 15 amino acids long. Germline lookup yields CDR1 LGHNA and CDR2 YNFKEQ. With 0 bases clipped from V and 6 bases from J, the junction kept 4 bases outside the gene matches. CDR3 DNA sequence: TGTGCCAGCAGCCAAGAACGGACTAGCCGCAATGAGCAGTTCTTC. Amino acid sequence: CASSQERTSRNEQFF.

This sequence joins TRBV20-1 and TRBJ2-5, with TRBD2 matching over 9 bases. The germline CDR1 and CDR2 sequences are DFQATT and SNEGSKA (reference sequence). This CDR3 region has 14 residues. Trimming removed 3 bases from V and 5 bases from J; junction bases left unmatched: 7. The CDR3 loop is CSASNRREGETQYF. The CDR3 coding sequence is TGCAGTGCTAGTAATCGGCGGGAGGGGGAGACCCAGTACTTC.

The gene calls are TRBV5-5 and TRBJ2-7, with D unclear. CDR1 and CDR2 from the germline V gene are SGHKS and YYEKEE (reference sequence). This CDR3 contains 14 residues. V was cut by 0 bases and J by 3 bases, with 10 bases left in between. CDR3 region: CASSLVDLSYEQYF. The CDR3 DNA reads TGTGCCAGCAGCTTGGTGGACCTTAGCTACGAGCAGTACTTC.

The chain is built from TRBV6-1 and TRBJ1-1; D is unresolved. The V gene lost 2 bases and the J gene lost 8 bases, with 12 bases spanning the gap. The CDR3 totals 13 residues. The germline gives CDR1 MNHNS, CDR2 SASEGT. CDR3 protein: CASSERQVLEAFF. CDR3 nucleotide sequence: TGTGCCAGCAGTGAAAGGCAGGTTCTAGAAGCTTTCTTT.

This clone has only a few counts. V gene TRBV19 combines with J gene TRBJ1-2, with TRBD1 identical over 10 bases. V shed 3 bases and J 7 bases; nucleotides not matched to a gene: 8. Per germline, CDR1 LNHDA and CDR2 SQIVND (reference sequence). The CDR3 extends over 15 amino acids. CDR3 loop: CASSIQWTGGSGYTF. Written as DNA, the CDR3 is TGTGCCAGTAGTATTCAGTGGACAGGGGGAAGTGGCTACACCTTC.